This T cell receptor (beta chain) was documented in a study of T-cell memory formation after mild COVID-19 (dated by TCRdb to the early 2020s). For the wider study: TCR sequence clusters from the two donors were largely donor specific. Longitudinal TCRalpha and TCRbeta repertoire sequencing tracked T-cell clones expanding and contracting after mild COVID-19 in a couple of donors. The cohort was made up of two young adult volunteers, one female and one male, who were previously healthy. Results and caveats for the whole study, not just this receptor: The second-wave clones that peaked on day 37 were not confirmed to be SARS-CoV-2 specific. Contracting CD4+ clones were located mainly in the CM and EM memory subsets, whereas CD8+ clones were found to be enriched in EMRA. The detection of some responding clones in pre-infection memory suggests that pre-existing cross-reactive memory T cells joined the SARS-CoV-2 response. The study covered only two mild cases, and larger cohorts including severe cases with pre-infection samples were considered necessary. Clones contracting from day 15 to 85 had balanced CD4/CD8 phenotypes, while a second wave expanding from day 15 to 37 was biased towards CD4+.

The data were produced on an Illumina NovaSeq 6000. TCRalpha and TCRbeta cDNA libraries were constructed by 5'RACE with constant-segment primers, with sample barcodes and unique molecular identifiers being introduced. RNA was extracted from every sample with Trizol reagent. The libraries were amplified in two PCR steps, and the second step added a second sample barcode and Illumina TruSeq adapters. Sequencing of libraries was performed on an Illumina NovaSeq with 2 x 150 bp paired-end reads. In the source study's methods: Reads were demultiplexed and collapsed into UMI-guided consensus sequences with migec v1.2.7. Using mixcr v2.1.11, UMI consensuses were aligned to TRA and TRB V and J templates and then assembled into clonotypes. A clonotype was counted as expanded or contracted only when both edgeR and NoisET called the clonotype significant, with the noise models trained on biological replicates. For edgeR calls, the thresholds were a false discovery rate-adjusted p below 0.01 and a log2 fold-change of 1. As an exploratory analysis of dynamics, max-normalized trajectories of the 1000 most abundant clonotypes were examined by PCA with hierarchical clustering. Separately sequenced CD4+ and CD8+ repertoires were used to assign the CD4 or CD8 phenotype of responding clones. TCRdb reran the public reads through fastp at Q25 and MiXCR, keeping productive beta chains. Rows with one shared CDR3 protein collapse into an entry with the most common genes and DNA. TCRdb, rather than the study authors, made the V and J calls. The sample yields a few hundred thousand distinct CDR3 sequences; around 25% were counted once. The ten largest clones capture over 10% of the sample.

A word on this clonotype: It lacks a known antigen. No much larger clonotype is one base removed from it; base qualities were not supplied.

From the cysteine through the phenylalanine, the CDR3 covers 13 amino acids. The DNA shown is the 39-base CDR3, in frame from base 1. At the junction V is shortened by 8 bases and J by 3 bases, with 13 bases in between. Taken from the germline V gene, the CDR1 and CDR2 loops are MGHRA and YSYEKL. Ficoll-Paque density gradient centrifugation was used to isolate PBMCs. The material sequenced was PBMCs or a T cell subset sorted from them (not recorded which). The source of this sequence is an adult woman who had mild COVID-19 (a few samples of this study predate the infection). The sample titles of this study are shuffled in the database, so cell type and time point are left out; the donor was told from shared clones. The rearrangement joined TRBV4-1 to TRBJ1-1; the best D guess is TRBD1, with 6 bases matching. The CDR3 region reads CASRAEGDTEAFF. Here is the DNA: TGCGCCAGCCGGGCCGAGGGGGACACTGAAGCTTTCTTT.